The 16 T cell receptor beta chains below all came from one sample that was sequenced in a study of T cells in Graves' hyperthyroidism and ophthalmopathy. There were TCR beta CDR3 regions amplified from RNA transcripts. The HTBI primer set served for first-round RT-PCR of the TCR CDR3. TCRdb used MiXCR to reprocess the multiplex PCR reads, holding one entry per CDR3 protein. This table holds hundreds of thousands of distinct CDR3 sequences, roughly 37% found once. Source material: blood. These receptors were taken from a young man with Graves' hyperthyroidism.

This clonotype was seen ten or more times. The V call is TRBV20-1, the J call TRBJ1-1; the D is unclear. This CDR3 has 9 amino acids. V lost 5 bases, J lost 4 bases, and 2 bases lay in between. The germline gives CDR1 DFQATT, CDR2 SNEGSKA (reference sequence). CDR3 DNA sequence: TGCAGTGCTGTCACTGAAGCTTTCTTT. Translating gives CSAVTEAFF.

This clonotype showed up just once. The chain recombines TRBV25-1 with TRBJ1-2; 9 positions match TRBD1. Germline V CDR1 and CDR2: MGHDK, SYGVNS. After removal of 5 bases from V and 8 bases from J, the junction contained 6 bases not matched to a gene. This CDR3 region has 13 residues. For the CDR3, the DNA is TGTGCCAGCAGTAAGGACAGGGGTGTAGGCTACACCTTC. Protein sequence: CASSKDRGVGYTF.

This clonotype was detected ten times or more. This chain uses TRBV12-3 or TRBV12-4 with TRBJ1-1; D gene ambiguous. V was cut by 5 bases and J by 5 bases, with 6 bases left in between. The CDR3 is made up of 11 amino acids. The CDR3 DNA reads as TGTGCCAGCAGTGGGGAGACTGAAGCTTTCTTT. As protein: CASSGETEAFF.

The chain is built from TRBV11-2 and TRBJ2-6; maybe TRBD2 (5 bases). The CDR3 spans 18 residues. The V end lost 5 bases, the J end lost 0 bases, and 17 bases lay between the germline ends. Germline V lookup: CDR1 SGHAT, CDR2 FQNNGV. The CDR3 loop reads CASSGLRSSSSGANVLTF. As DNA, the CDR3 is TGTGCCAGCAGCGGACTCAGGTCATCCAGCTCTGGGGCCAACGTCCTGACTTTC. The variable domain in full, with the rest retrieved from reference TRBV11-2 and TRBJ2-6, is EAGVAQSPRYKIIEKRQSVAFWCNPISGHATLYWYQQILGQGPKLLIQFQNNGVVDDSQLPKDRFSAERLKGVDSTLKIQPAKLEDSAVYLCASSGLRSSSSGANVLTFGAGSRLTVL.

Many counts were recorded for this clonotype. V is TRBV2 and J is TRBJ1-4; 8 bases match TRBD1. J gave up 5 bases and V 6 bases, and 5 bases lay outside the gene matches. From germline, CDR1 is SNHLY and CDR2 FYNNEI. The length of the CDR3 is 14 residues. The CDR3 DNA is TGTGCCAGCAGCGTGACAGGGGTGAATGAAAAACTGTTTTTT. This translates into CASSVTGVNEKLFF. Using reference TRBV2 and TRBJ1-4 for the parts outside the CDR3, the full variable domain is EPEVTQTPSHQVTQMGQEVILRCVPISNHLYFYWYRQILGQKVEFLVSFYNNEISEKSEIFDDQFSVERPDGSNFTLKIRSTKLEDSAMYFCASSVTGVNEKLFFGSGTQLSVL.

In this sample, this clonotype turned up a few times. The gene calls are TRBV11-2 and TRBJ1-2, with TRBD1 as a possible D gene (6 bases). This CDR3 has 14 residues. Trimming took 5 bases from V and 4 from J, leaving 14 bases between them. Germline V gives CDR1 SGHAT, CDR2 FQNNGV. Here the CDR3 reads CASSRQEFGYGYTF. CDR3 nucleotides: TGTGCCAGCAGCCGACAGGAATTCGGCTATGGCTACACCTTC.

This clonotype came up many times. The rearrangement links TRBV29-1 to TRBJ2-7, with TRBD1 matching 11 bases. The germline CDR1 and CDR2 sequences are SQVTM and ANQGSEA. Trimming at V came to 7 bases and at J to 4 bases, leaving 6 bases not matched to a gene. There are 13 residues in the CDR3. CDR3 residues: CSAAGQGAYEQYF. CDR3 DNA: TGCAGCGCCGCTGGACAGGGGGCTTACGAGCAGTACTTC.

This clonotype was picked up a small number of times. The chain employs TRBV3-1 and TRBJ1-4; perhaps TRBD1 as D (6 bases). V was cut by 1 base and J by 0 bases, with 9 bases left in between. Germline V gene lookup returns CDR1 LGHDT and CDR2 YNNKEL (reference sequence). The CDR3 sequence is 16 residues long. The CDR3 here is CASSQGTAPTNEKLFF. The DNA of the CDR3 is TGTGCCAGCAGCCAAGGGACAGCCCCAACTAATGAAAAACTGTTTTTT.

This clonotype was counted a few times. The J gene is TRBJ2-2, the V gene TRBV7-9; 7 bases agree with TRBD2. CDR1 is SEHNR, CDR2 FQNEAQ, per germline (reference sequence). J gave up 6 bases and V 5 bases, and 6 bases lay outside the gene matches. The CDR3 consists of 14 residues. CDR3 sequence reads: CASSQGRGAGELFF. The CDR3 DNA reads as TGTGCCAGCAGCCAGGGACGGGGGGCCGGGGAGCTGTTTTTT.

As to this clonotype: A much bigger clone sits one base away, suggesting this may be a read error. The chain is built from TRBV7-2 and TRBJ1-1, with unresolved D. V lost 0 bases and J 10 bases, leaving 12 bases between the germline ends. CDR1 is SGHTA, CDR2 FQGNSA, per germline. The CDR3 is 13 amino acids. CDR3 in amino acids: CASSLARLSGAFF. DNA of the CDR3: TGTGCCAGCAGCTTAGCGCGATTGAGTGGAGCTTTCTTT.

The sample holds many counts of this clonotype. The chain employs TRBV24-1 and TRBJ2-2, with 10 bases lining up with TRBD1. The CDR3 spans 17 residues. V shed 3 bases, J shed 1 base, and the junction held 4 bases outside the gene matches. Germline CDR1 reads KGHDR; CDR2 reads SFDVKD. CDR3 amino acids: CATSDRQGARNTGELFF. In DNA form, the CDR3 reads TGTGCCACCAGTGATCGACAGGGGGCGAGGAACACCGGGGAGCTGTTTTTT.

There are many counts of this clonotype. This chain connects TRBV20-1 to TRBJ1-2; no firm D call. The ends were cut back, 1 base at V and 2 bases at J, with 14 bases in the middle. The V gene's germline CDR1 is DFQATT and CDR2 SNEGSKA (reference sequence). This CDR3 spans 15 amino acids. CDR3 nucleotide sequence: TGCAGTGCTAGAGGGACTCTGGGCAGGAACTATGGCTACACCTTC. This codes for CSARGTLGRNYGYTF.

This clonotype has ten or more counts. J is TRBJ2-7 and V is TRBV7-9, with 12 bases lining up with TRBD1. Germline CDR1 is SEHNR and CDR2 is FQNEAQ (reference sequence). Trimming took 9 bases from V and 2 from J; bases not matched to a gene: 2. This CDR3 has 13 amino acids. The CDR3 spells CASGTGGPYEQYF. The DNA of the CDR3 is TGTGCCAGTGGGACAGGGGGCCCCTACGAGCAGTACTTC.

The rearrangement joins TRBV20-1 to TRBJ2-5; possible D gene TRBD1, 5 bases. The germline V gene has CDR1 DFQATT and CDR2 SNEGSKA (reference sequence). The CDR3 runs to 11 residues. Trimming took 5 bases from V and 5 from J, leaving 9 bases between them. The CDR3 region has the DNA TGCAGTGCTCTAAAGGGGGAGACCCAGTACTTC. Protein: CSALKGETQYF.

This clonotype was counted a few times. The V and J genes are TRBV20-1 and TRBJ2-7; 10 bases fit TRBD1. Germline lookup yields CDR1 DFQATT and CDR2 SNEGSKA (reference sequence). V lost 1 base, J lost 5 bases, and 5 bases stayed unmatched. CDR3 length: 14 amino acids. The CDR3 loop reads CSARGTGGSNEQYF. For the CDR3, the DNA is TGCAGTGCTAGAGGGACAGGGGGATCCAACGAGCAGTACTTC.

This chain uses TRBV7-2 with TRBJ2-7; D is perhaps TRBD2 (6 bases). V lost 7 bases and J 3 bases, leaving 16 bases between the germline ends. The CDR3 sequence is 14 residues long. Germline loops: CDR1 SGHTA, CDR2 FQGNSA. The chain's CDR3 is CASTSGGTVYEQYF. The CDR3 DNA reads TGTGCCAGCACCAGCGGCGGGACCGTCTACGAGCAGTACTTC.